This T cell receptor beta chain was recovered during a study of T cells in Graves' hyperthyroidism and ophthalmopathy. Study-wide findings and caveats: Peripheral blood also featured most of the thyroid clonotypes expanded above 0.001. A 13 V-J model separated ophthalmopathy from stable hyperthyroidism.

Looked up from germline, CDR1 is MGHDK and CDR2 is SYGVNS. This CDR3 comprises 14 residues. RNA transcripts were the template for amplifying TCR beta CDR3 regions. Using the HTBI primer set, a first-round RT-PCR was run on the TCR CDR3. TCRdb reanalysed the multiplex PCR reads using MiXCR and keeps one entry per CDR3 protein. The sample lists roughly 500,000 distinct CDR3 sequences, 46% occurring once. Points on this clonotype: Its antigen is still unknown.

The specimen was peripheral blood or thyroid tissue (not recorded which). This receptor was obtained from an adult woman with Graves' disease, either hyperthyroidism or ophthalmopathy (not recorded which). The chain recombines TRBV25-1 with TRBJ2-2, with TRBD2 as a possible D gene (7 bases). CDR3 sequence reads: CARGGGPNTGELFF. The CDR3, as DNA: TGTGCTAGAGGGGGGGGACCGAACACCGGGGAGCTGTTTTTT.